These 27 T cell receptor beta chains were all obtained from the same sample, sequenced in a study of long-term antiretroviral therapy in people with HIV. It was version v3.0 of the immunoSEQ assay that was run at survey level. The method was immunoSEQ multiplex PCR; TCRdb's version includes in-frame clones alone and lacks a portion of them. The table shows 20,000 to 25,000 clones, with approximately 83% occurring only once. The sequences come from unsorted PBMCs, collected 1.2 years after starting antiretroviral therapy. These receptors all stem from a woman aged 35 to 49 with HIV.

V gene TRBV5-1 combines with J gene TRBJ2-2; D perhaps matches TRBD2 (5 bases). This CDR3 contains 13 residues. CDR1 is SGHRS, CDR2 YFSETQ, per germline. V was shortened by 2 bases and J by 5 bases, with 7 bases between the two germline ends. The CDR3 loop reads CASSLPGTGELFF. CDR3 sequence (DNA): TGCGCCAGCAGCTTACCGGGGACCGGGGAGCTGTTTTTT.

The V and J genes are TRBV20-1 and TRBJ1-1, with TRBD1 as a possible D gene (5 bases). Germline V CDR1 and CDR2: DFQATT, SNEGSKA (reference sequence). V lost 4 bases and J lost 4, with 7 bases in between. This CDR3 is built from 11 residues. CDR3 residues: CSAKGSTEAFF. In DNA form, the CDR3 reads TGCAGTGCTAAGGGGAGCACTGAAGCTTTCTTT.

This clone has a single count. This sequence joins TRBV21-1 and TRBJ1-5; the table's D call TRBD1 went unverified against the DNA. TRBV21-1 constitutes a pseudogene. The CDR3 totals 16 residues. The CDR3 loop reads CASSNGRGGELKPQHF. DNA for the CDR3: TGTGCCAGCAGCAACGGTAGAGGGGGAGAATTGAAGCCCCAGCATTTT.

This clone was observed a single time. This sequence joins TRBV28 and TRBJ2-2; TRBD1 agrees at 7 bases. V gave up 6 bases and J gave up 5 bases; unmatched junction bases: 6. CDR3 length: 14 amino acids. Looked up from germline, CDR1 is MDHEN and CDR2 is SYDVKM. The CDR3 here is CASSTTTGTGELFF. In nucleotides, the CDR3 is TGTGCCAGCAGCACCACGACAGGGACCGGGGAGCTGTTTTTT.

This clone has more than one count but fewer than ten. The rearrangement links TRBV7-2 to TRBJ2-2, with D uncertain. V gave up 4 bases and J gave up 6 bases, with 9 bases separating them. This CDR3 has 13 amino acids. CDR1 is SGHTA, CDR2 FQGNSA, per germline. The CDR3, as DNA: TGTGCCAGCAGCTCCGGTGTGGCCGGGGAGCTGTTTTTT. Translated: CASSSGVAGELFF. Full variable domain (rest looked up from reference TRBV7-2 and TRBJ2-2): GAGVSQSPSNKVTEKGKDVELRCDPISGHTALYWYRQSLGQGLEFLIYFQGNSAPDKSGLPSDRFSAERTGGSVSTLTIQRTQQEDSAVYLCASSSGVAGELFFGEGSRLTVL.

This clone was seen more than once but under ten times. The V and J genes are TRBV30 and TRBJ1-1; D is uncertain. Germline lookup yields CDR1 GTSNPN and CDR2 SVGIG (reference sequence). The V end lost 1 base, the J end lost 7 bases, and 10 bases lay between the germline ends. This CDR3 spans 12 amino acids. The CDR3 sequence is CAWSGLLGEAFF. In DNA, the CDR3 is TGTGCCTGGAGTGGTCTCTTGGGTGAAGCTTTCTTT.

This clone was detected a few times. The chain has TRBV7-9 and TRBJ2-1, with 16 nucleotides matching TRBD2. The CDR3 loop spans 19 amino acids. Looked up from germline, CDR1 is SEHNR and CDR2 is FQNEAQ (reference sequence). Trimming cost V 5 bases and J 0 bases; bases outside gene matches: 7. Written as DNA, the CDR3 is TGTGCCAGCAGCCGCGGGACTAGCGGGAGGGCCTACTCCTACAATGAGCAGTTCTTC. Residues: CASSRGTSGRAYSYNEQFF.

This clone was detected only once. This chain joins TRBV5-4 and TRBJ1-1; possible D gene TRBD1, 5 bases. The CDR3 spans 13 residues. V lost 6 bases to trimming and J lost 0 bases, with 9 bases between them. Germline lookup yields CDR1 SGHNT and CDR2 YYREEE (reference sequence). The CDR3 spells CASKGTLNTEAFF. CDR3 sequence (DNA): TGTGCCAGCAAAGGGACTTTGAACACTGAAGCTTTCTTT.

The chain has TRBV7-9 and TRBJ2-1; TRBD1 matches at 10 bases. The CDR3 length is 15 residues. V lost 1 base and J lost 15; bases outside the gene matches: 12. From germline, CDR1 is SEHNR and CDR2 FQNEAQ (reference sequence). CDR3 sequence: CASSLEPGQGRVRFF. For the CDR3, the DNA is TGTGCCAGCAGCTTAGAACCGGGACAGGGGAGGGTGCGGTTCTTC.

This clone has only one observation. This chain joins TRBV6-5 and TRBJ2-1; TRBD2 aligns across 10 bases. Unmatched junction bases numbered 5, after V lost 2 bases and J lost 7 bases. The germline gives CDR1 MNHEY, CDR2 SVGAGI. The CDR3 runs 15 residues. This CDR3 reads CASSYRAGGRNEQFF. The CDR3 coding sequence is TGTGCCAGCAGTTACCGAGCGGGAGGGCGAAATGAGCAGTTCTTC.

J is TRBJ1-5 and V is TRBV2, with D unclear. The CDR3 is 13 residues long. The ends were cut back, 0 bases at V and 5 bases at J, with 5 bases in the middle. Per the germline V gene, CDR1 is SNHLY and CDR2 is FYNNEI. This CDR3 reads CASSEAGYQPQHF. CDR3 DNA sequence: TGTGCCAGCAGTGAAGCGGGCTATCAGCCCCAGCATTTT.

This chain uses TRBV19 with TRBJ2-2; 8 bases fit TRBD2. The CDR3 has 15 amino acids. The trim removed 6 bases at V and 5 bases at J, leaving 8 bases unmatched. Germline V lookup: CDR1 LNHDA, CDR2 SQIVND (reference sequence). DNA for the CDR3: TGTGCCAGTAGACAAAGCGGGAGAAGTACCGGGGAGCTGTTTTTT. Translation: CASRQSGRSTGELFF.

Here the CDR3 DNA reads TGCGCCAGCAGCTTGGTCACAGATACGCAGTATTTT. Its translation is CASSLVTDTQYF. The V and J genes are TRBV5-1 and TRBJ2-3; no firm D call. Germline V gene sequence: CDR1 SGHRS, CDR2 YFSETQ. The V and J ends lost 0 bases and 2 bases respectively, with 1 base between them. The CDR3 totals 12 residues.

The CDR3 loop reads CASRPPVNSGNTIYF. The CDR3 bases are TGTGCCAGCAGGCCCCCGGTCAACTCTGGAAACACCATATATTTT. The chain links TRBV28 to TRBJ1-3; no definite D call. The CDR3 has 15 residues. Germline CDR1 reads MDHEN; CDR2 reads SYDVKM. With 6 bases removed from V and 0 bases from J, the gap between germline ends came to 12 bases.

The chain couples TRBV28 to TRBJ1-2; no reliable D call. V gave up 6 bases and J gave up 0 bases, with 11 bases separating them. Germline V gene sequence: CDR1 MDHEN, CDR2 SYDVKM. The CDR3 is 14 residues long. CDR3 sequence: CASSRLSTNYGYTF. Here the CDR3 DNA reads TGTGCCAGCAGCCGGTTGTCCACTAACTATGGCTACACCTTC.

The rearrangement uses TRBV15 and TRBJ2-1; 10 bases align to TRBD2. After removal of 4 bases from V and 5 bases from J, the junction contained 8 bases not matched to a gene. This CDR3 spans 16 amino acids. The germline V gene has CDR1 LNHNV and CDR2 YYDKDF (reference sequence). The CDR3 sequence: CATSMYLAGENNEQFF. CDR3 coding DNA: TGTGCCACCAGCATGTACCTAGCGGGAGAAAACAATGAGCAGTTCTTC. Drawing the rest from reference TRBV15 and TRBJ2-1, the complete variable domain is DAMVIQNPRYQVTQFGKPVTLSCSQTLNHNVMYWYQQKSSQAPKLLFHYYDKDFNNEADTPDNFQSRRPNTSFCFLDIRSPGLGDTAMYLCATSMYLAGENNEQFFGPGTRLTVL.

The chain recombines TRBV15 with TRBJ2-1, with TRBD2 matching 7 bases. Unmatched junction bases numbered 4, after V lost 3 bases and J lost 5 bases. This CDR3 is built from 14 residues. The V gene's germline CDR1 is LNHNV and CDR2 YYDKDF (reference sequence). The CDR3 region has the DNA TGTGCCACCAGCAGCAAGCGGGAAGACAATGAGCAGTTCTTC. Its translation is CATSSKREDNEQFF.

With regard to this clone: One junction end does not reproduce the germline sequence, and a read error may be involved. DNA of the CDR3: TGTGCCAGCAGTCAAGTCTTTCAAGAGACCCAGTACTTC. Amino acid sequence: CASSQVFQETQYF. The genes are TRBV14 and TRBJ2-5; D unclear. Germline CDR1 and CDR2: SGHDN and FVKESK. The CDR3 is made up of 13 amino acids. Full variable domain (remainder filled in from reference TRBV14 and TRBJ2-5): EAGVTQFPSHSVIEKGQTVTLRCDPISGHDNLYWYRRVMGKEIKFLLHFVKESKQDESGMPNNRFLAERTGGTYSTLKVQPAELEDSGVYFCASSQVFQETQYFGPGTRLLVL.

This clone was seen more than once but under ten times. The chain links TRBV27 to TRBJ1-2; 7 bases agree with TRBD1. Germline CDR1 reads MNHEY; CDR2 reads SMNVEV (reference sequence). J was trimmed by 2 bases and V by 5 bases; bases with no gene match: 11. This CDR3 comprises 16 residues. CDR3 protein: CASSIAVNRGNYGYTF. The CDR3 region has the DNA TGTGCCAGCAGTATTGCCGTGAACAGGGGAAACTATGGCTACACCTTC.

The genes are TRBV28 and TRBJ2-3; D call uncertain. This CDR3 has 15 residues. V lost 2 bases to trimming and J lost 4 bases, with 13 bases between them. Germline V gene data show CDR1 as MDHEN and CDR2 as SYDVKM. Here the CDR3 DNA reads TGTGCCAGCAGTTTAAACTCAGCCCGGGCAGATACGCAGTATTTT. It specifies CASSLNSARADTQYF. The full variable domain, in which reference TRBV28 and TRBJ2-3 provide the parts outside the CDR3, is DVKVTQSSRYLVKRTGEKVFLECVQDMDHENMFWYRQDPGLGLRLIYFSYDVKMKEKGDIPEGYSVSREKKERFSLILESASTNQTSMYLCASSLNSARADTQYFGPGTRLTVL.

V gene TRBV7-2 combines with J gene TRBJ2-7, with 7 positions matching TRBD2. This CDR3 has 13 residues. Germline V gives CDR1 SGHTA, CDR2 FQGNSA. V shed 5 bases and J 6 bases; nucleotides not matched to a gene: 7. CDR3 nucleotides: TGTGCCAGCAGCCCATCTAGCGGCTTCGAGCAGTACTTC. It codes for CASSPSSGFEQYF.

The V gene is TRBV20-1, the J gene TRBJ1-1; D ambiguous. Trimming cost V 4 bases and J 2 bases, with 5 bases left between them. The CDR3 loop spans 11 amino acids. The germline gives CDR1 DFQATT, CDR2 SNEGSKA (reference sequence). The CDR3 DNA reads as TGCAGTGCTATCGGCAACACTGAAGCTTTCTTT. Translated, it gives CSAIGNTEAFF.

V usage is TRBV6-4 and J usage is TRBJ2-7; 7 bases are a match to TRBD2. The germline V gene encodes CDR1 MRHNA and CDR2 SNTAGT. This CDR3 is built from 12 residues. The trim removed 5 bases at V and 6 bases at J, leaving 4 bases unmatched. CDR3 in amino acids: CASSFGGSEQYF. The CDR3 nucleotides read TGTGCCAGCAGTTTCGGGGGGAGCGAGCAGTACTTC.

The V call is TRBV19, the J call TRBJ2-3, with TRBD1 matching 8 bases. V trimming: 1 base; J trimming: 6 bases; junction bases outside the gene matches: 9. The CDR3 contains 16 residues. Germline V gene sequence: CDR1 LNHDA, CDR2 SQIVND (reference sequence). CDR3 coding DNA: TGTGCCAGTAGTATAGGCTCAGGGGGCCCTCGTGATACGCAGTATTTT. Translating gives CASSIGSGGPRDTQYF.

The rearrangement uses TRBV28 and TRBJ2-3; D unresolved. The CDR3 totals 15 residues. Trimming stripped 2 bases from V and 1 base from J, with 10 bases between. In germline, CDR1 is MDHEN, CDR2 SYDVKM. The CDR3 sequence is CASSLEADRTDTQYF. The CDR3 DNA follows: TGTGCCAGCAGTTTAGAGGCGGACCGCACAGATACGCAGTATTTT. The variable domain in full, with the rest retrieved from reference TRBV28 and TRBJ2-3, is DVKVTQSSRYLVKRTGEKVFLECVQDMDHENMFWYRQDPGLGLRLIYFSYDVKMKEKGDIPEGYSVSREKKERFSLILESASTNQTSMYLCASSLEADRTDTQYFGPGTRLTVL.

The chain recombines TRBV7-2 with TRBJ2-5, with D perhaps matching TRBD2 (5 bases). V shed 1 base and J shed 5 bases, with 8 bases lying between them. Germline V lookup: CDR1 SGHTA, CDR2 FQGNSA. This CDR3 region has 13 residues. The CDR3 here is CASSLVRGETQYF. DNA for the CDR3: TGTGCCAGCAGCTTAGTCCGAGGGGAGACCCAGTACTTC.

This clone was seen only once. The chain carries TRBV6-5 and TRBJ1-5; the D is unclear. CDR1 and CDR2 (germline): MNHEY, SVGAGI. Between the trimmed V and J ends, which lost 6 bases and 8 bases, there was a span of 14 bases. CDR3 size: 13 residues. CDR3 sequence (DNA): TGTGCCAGCAGCAACCGGCCCGGTGAGCCCCAGCATTTT. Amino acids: CASSNRPGEPQHF.